This T cell receptor (beta chain) was observed in a study of vaccination effects on CD4 cells after COVID-19. Study context: Each person got two doses of an mRNA SARS-CoV-2 vaccine, BNT162b2 or mRNA-1273.

Looked up from germline, CDR1 is SGHTA and CDR2 is FQGTGA. This CDR3 contains 14 residues. Germline trimming cut 6 bases from V and 0 bases from J; bases unmatched to any gene: 2. Assay used: immunoSEQ multiplex PCR; TCRdb lists only in-frame clones, some missing. The sample lists roughly 67,000 clones; around 79% were seen once. Viral peptide pool expansion of antigen-specific CD4+ T cells preceded sequencing in the ViraFEST assay. The culture ran for about eleven days before CD4+ T cells were isolated. Absence of prior SARS-CoV-2 infection characterized the vaccine recipients, who showed negative nucleocapsid antibodies. Regarding this clone: Its antigen is unidentified.

This receptor was identified in a human donor who received a COVID-19 vaccine. Sample: CD4+ T cells from PBMCs cultured with SARS-CoV-2 spike peptides, taken before COVID-19 vaccination. The chain links TRBV7-3 to TRBJ2-3; 8 bases line up with TRBD2. The CDR3 sequence: CASRSSGSTDTQYF. The DNA for the CDR3 is TGTGCCAGCAGGTCTAGCGGGAGCACAGATACGCAGTATTTT.